This T cell receptor beta chain comes out of a study of T cell repertoires in cytomegalovirus infection. Looking at the study overall: Recently identified HLA-C-restricted CMV epitopes were used, and well-studied HLA-B-restricted CMV epitopes were used as well. Evidence of both CMV infection and a matching HLA type came from public TCR beta signatures.

From the reads, TCRdb called clonotypes with MiXCR, one entry per CDR3 protein. The top ten clones hold 13% of a sample with fewer than 1,000,000 distinct CDR3 sequences, about a third of them seen once. Germline CDR1 and CDR2: SEHNR and FQNEAQ (reference sequence). V lost 5 bases, J lost 6 bases, and 11 bases lay in between. The CDR3 sequence is 13 residues long. This clonotype came up a few times. Its antigen is not known. This TCR came from a human donor in good health (CMV status not recorded). Some clones in this sample may be carry-over from other donors' samples. This chain joins TRBV7-9 and TRBJ1-5; no clear D gene. The sample here was cultured CD8+ T cells from PBMCs, taken from culture after CMV antigen stimulation. The CDR3 DNA is TGTGCCAGCAGCCAAACGCCCCCTCAGCCCCAGCATTTT. As protein: CASSQTPPQPQHF.